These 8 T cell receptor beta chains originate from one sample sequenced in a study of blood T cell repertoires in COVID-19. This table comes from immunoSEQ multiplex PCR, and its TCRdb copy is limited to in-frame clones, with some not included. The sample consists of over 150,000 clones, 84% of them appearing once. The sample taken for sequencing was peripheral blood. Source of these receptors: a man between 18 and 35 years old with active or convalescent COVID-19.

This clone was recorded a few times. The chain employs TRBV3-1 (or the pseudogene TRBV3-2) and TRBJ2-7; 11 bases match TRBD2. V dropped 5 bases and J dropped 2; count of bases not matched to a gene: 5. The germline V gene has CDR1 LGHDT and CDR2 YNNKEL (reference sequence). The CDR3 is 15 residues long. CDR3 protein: CASSVGLAETYEQYF. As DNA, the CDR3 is TGTGCCAGCAGCGTGGGACTAGCGGAAACCTACGAGCAGTACTTC.

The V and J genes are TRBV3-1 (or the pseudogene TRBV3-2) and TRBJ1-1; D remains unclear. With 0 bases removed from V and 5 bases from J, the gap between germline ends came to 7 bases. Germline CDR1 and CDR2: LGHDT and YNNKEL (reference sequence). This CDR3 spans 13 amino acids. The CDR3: CASSQDRMTEAFF. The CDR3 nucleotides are TGTGCCAGCAGCCAAGACCGTATGACTGAAGCTTTCTTT.

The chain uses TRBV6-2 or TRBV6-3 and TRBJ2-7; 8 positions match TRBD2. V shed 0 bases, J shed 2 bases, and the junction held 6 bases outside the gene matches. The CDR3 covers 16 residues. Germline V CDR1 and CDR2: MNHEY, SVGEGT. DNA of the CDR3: TGTGCCAGCAGTTACTCTGCAGCGGGGGTGACCTACGAGCAGTACTTC. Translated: CASSYSAAGVTYEQYF.

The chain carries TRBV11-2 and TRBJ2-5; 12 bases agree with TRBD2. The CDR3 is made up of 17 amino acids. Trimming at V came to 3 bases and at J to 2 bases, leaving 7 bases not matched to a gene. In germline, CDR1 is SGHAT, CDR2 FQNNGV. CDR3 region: CASSFRLAGVYQETQYF. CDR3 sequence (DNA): TGTGCCAGCAGCTTCCGACTAGCGGGAGTCTATCAAGAGACCCAGTACTTC.

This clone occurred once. CDR3 sequence (DNA): TGTGCCAGCTCACCCTCAGGGGGCCTAAAGAACACTGAAGCTTTCTTT. Amino acids: CASSPSGGLKNTEAFF. The chain couples TRBV18 to TRBJ1-1, with 8 bases matching TRBD1. The CDR3 totals 16 residues. CDR1 is KGHSH, CDR2 LQKENI, per germline. V was pared by 3 bases and J by 1 base, with 7 bases of the junction left unmatched.

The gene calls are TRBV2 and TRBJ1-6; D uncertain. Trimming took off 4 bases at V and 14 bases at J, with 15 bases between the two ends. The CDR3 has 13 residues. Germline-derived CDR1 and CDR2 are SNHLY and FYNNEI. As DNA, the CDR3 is TGTGCCAGCAGTGTCCTCGATAAGAGGACCCTCCACTTT. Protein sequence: CASSVLDKRTLHF.

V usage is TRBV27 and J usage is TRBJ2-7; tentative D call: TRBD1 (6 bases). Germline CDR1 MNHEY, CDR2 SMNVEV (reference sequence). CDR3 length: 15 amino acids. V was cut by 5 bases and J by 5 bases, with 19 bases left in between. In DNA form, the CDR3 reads TGTGCCAGCAGTACTGTATACAGGGAAGGAGACGAGCAGTACTTC. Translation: CASSTVYREGDEQYF.

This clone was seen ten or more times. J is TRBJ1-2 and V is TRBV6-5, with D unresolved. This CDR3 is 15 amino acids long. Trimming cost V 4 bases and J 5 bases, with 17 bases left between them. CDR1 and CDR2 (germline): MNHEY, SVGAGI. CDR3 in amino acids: CASSSGRGETYGYTF. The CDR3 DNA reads TGTGCCAGCAGTTCGGGTCGCGGGGAAACATATGGCTACACCTTC.